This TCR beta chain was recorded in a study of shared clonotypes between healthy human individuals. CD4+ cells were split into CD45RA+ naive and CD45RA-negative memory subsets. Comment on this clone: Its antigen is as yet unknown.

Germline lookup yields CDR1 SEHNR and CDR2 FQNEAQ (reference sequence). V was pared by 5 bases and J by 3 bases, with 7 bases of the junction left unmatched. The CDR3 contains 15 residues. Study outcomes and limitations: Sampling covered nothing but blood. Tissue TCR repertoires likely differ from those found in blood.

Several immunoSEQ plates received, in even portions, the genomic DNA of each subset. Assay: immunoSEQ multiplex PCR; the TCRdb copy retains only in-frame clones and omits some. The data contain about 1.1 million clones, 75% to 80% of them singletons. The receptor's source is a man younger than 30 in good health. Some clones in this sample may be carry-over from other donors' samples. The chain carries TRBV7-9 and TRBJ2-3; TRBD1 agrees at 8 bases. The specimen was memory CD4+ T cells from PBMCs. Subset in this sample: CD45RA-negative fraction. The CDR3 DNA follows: TGTGCCAGCAGCGTCTACCGGGACAGGACAGATACGCAGTATTTT. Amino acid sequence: CASSVYRDRTDTQYF.